A single sample gave rise to the 8 T cell receptor beta chains below, sequenced in a study of blood T cell repertoires in COVID-19. Repertoires were generated with immunoSEQ multiplex PCR, while TCRdb's copy carries only in-frame clones and drops some. Of about 80,000 clones in the sample, roughly 89% were seen once. The sequencing sample was made of peripheral blood. The receptor set was obtained from a man aged 45-65 years with acute or convalescent COVID-19.

This chain uses TRBV28 with TRBJ2-2, with 8 bases aligning to TRBD1. CDR3 size: 15 residues. With V trimmed by 7 bases and J by 6 bases, 10 bases remained unmatched. Germline V gene lookup returns CDR1 MDHEN and CDR2 SYDVKM. Here the CDR3 reads CASTPGQGASGELFF. The DNA for the CDR3 is TGTGCCAGCACCCCTGGCCAGGGGGCTTCCGGGGAGCTGTTTTTT.

The chain combines TRBV7-2 with TRBJ2-3, with 7 bases lining up with TRBD2. The germline V gene encodes CDR1 SGHTA and CDR2 FQGNSA. Unmatched junction bases numbered 10, after V lost 3 bases and J lost 7 bases. The CDR3 contains 15 residues. Written as DNA, the CDR3 is TGTGCCAGCAGCTTCGGCGGGAGTCTCGGAAATACGCAGTATTTT. It encodes CASSFGGSLGNTQYF.

This chain uses TRBV18 with TRBJ1-5, with 9 bases that match TRBD1. CDR1 KGHSH and CDR2 LQKENI come from the germline V gene. This CDR3 is built from 13 residues. Germline trimming cut 7 bases from V and 6 bases from J; bases unmatched to any gene: 4. CDR3: CASCDRGGQPQHF. For the CDR3, the DNA is TGTGCCAGCTGCGACAGGGGGGGTCAGCCCCAGCATTTT.

The chain is built from TRBV19 and TRBJ2-7; the D gene is possibly TRBD1 (6 bases). The CDR3 is 13 residues long. CDR1 LNHDA and CDR2 SQIVND come from the germline V gene (reference sequence). The V end lost 4 bases, the J end lost 5 bases, and 12 bases lay between the germline ends. The CDR3 loop is CASSKNRVDEQYF. DNA of the CDR3: TGTGCCAGTAGTAAAAACAGGGTCGACGAGCAGTACTTC.

The chain couples TRBV7-4 to TRBJ2-1; 8 nucleotides line up with TRBD2. The CDR3 covers 15 residues. From germline, CDR1 is SGHVT and CDR2 SQSDAQ. With 2 bases clipped from V and 7 bases from J, the junction kept 7 bases outside the gene matches. The chain's CDR3 is CASSLWREVWNEQFF. CDR3 DNA sequence: TGTGCCAGCAGCTTATGGCGGGAGGTTTGGAATGAGCAGTTCTTC.

The table lists this clone with a count of one. Distinct nucleotide sequences in the sample also encode this CDR3. This chain connects TRBV7-3 to TRBJ2-1; TRBD2 agrees at 12 bases. This CDR3 contains 16 residues. Germline V gene lookup returns CDR1 SGHTA and CDR2 FQGTGA. V dropped 4 bases and J dropped 4; count of bases not matched to a gene: 5. The CDR3 is CASSSTSGGPYNEQFF. CDR3 sequence (DNA): TGTGCCAGCAGCTCCACTAGCGGGGGGCCGTACAATGAGCAGTTCTTC.

The genes are TRBV10-3 and TRBJ2-5, with TRBD1 identical over 10 bases. The junction had 3 bases not matched to a gene; V was cut back by 0 bases and J by 5 bases. Germline V gene data show CDR1 as ENHRY and CDR2 as SYGVKD. The CDR3 runs 15 residues. This chain's CDR3 is CAISESRQGAETQYF. CDR3 in DNA: TGTGCCATCAGTGAGTCACGACAGGGGGCTGAGACCCAGTACTTC.

V gene TRBV6-5 combines with J gene TRBJ1-2, with 7 nucleotides matching TRBD1. Trimming at V came to 5 bases and at J to 2 bases, leaving 2 bases not matched to a gene. Per the germline V gene, CDR1 is MNHEY and CDR2 is SVGAGI. The CDR3 is 13 amino acids. The chain's CDR3 is CASSLTGNYGYTF. The CDR3 DNA reads as TGTGCCAGCAGTCTGACAGGGAACTATGGCTACACCTTC.